This TCR beta chain was sequenced in a study of long-term antiretroviral therapy in people with HIV. It was version v3.0 of the immunoSEQ assay that was run at survey level. Measured with immunoSEQ multiplex PCR; TCRdb has only the in-frame clones, and not every one. The data show about 12,000 clones, 75% to 85% seen once. Losses at the gene ends were 0 bases for V and 3 bases for J; bases not matched to a gene: 9. The length of the CDR3 is 18 residues. Germline V gene data show CDR1 as LGHNA and CDR2 as YSLEER. The sequence was collected from a man in his forties with HIV. The chain has TRBV4-3 and TRBJ2-2; 8 bases map to TRBD1. The sequences come from unsorted PBMCs, collected 3.4 years after starting antiretroviral therapy. The DNA for the CDR3 is TGCGCCAGCAGCCAAGATCGACCAAGGACAGGGTACACCGGGGAGCTGTTTTTT. It codes for CASSQDRPRTGYTGELFF.